A selection of T cell receptor beta chains follows, all from one sample in a study of blood T cell repertoires in COVID-19. TCRdb's table, derived via immunoSEQ multiplex PCR, lists solely in-frame clones and lacks some. The sample consists of 60,000 to 75,000 clones, roughly 90% of them appearing once. The sequenced sample was peripheral blood. The origin of the receptors is a man aged 40-55 years with COVID-19, enrolled during active disease. CDR3s include the opening cysteine and the closing phenylalanine or tryptophan. Each record gives: J gene, clone size, V gene, D gene, CDR3 protein, CDR3 DNA. The D gene is left open where the match is weak. Clone size is not always given. Where it is, it says once, few, many or a class for expanded clones.

TRBJ2-2 . TRBV28 TRBD2 CASRLSGGDTGELFF TGTGCCAGCAGATTGAGCGGGGGGGACACCGGGGAGCTGTTTTTT
TRBJ2-7 . TRBV30 TRBD1 CAQHPQGQEGLEQYF TGTGCCCAACATCCCCAGGGACAGGAGGGCCTCGAGCAGTACTTC
TRBJ1-1 . TRBV7-2 TRBD1 CASSPRGGQGTEAFF TGTGCCAGCAGTCCTCGGGGGGGACAGGGCACTGAAGCTTTCTTT
TRBJ2-7 . TRBV10-1 TRBD1 CASSEQGASEQYF TGCGCCAGCAGTGAGCAGGGGGCGAGTGAGCAGTACTTC
TRBJ1-1 . TRBV14 . CASSSIRAGDTEAFF TGTGCCAGCAGCTCCATCCGAGCAGGGGACACTGAAGCTTTCTTT
TRBJ2-7 . TRBV9 TRBD2 CASSAHESGVGLAGSLGEQYF TGTGCCAGCAGCGCCCACGAGTCCGGGGTAGGGCTAGCGGGGAGTTTGGGGGAGCAGTACTTC
TRBJ1-1 . TRBV30 . CAWSVISRRAFF TGTGCCTGGAGTGTGATATCAAGGAGAGCTTTCTTT
TRBJ1-5 . TRBV5-4 TRBD1 CASSVTGGGNQPQHF TGTGCCAGCAGCGTGACAGGGGGTGGCAATCAGCCCCAGCATTTT
TRBJ1-2 . TRBV3-1/TRBV3-2 . CASSQQGHGYTF TGTGCCAGCAGCCAACAGGGGCATGGCTACACCTTC
TRBJ2-2 once TRBV7-9 TRBD2 CASSFRSGGGRTGELFF TGTGCCAGCAGCTTCCGATCTGGCGGGGGTCGGACCGGGGAGCTGTTTTTT
TRBJ1-3 . TRBV19 . CASSPQGLANTIYF TGTGCCAGTAGCCCACAGGGCCTCGCAAACACCATATATTTT
TRBJ1-5 . TRBV6-5 TRBD1 CASSYSGTGEQPQHF TGTGCCAGCAGTTACTCAGGGACAGGGGAACAGCCCCAGCATTTT
TRBJ1-2 . TRBV28 TRBD1 CASSAGAGGFNGYTF TGTGCCAGCAGTGCCGGGGCAGGGGGTTTCAATGGCTACACCTTC
TRBJ1-2 . TRBV30 . CAWSGVGGPLYGYTF TGTGCCTGGAGTGGGGTGGGGGGACCTCTCTATGGCTACACCTTC
TRBJ2-1 few TRBV4-1 . CASSPVGGADNEQFF TGCGCCAGCAGCCCCGTAGGGGGGGCGGATAATGAGCAGTTCTTC
TRBJ2-3 . TRBV9 . CASSVAIGRGGTDTQYF TGTGCCAGCAGCGTAGCTATTGGGAGGGGGGGCACAGATACGCAGTATTTT
TRBJ2-1 . TRBV5-1 TRBD2 CASSLPASGLGYNEQFF TGCGCCAGCAGCTTGCCGGCTAGCGGGCTAGGCTACAATGAGCAGTTCTTC
TRBJ1-5 . TRBV10-3 . CAISALGGVEQPQHF TGTGCCATCAGTGCCCTCGGGGGGGTCGAGCAGCCCCAGCATTTT
TRBJ2-7 once TRBV4-2 . CASSQAGTTVYEQYF TGTGCCAGCAGCCAAGCTGGTACGACAGTCTACGAGCAGTACTTC
TRBJ1-2 . TRBV19 . CASSPQPDSYGYTF TGTGCCAGTAGTCCTCAACCGGACAGCTATGGCTACACCTTC
TRBJ1-2 once TRBV27 . CASSLGQGLDYGYTF TGTGCCAGCAGTTTAGGCCAGGGGTTGGACTATGGCTACACCTTC
TRBJ1-2 . TRBV2 . CASSDPVYGYTF TGTGCCAGCAGTGACCCAGTCTATGGCTACACCTTC
TRBJ2-1 . TRBV11-2 . CASSFKPGSYNEQFF TGTGCCAGCAGCTTTAAGCCGGGATCCTACAATGAGCAGTTCTTC
TRBJ2-5 . TRBV9 . CASSVGAAQETQYF TGTGCCAGCAGCGTAGGGGCAGCACAAGAGACCCAGTACTTC
TRBJ2-5 . TRBV7-3 . CASSISGPETQYF TGTGCCAGCTCCATAAGCGGACCTGAAACCCAGTACTTC
TRBJ1-2 . TRBV6-5 . CASRAPTGGFYGYTF TGTGCCAGCAGAGCTCCCACGGGGGGTTTCTATGGCTACACCTTC
TRBJ1-6 once TRBV2 . CASSPRGPDSPLHF TGTGCCAGCAGCCCCAGGGGACCTGATTCACCCCTCCACTTT
TRBJ2-1 . TRBV5-1 TRBD2 CASRTSGGDHNEQFF TGCGCCAGCAGGACAAGCGGGGGGGATCACAATGAGCAGTTCTTC
TRBJ2-3 . TRBV6-5 TRBD2 CASSYGGGTDTQYF TGTGCCAGCAGTTACGGGGGGGGCACAGATACGCAGTATTTT
TRBJ1-1 . TRBV12-5 . CASGFRRGSNTEAFF TGTGCTAGTGGTTTCCGTCGAGGATCTAACACTGAAGCTTTCTTT
TRBJ2-3 . TRBV21-1 . CASSSPGGEVCTDTQYF TGTGCCAGCAGCTCCCCCGGCGGGGAAGTATGCACAGATACGCAGTATTTT
TRBJ1-5 . TRBV4-2 TRBD1 CASSQDRVDQPQHF TGTGCCAGCAGCCAGGACAGGGTTGATCAGCCCCAGCATTTT
TRBJ1-4 . TRBV27 . CASSSGLGGNEKLFF TGTGCCAGCAGTTCGGGGTTAGGTGGAAACGAAAAACTGTTTTTT
TRBJ2-5 . TRBV7-9 . CASSPVWGETQYF TGTGCCAGCAGCCCCGTCTGGGGCGAGACCCAGTACTTC
TRBJ2-7 . TRBV6-5 . CASSYSGGSYEQYF TGTGCCAGCAGTTACTCGGGCGGGTCCTACGAGCAGTACTTC
TRBJ2-7 . TRBV28 . CASSLPEGGREQYF TGTGCCAGCAGTTTACCCGAGGGGGGGCGAGAGCAGTACTTC
TRBJ2-7 . TRBV7-9 TRBD1 CASSIRGMDSYEQYF TGTGCCAGCAGCATCAGGGGGATGGACTCCTACGAGCAGTACTTC
TRBJ2-3 once TRBV7-6 TRBD2 CASSSQPGLAGGRNTQYF TGTGCCAGCAGCTCCCAGCCGGGACTAGCGGGGGGCAGGAATACGCAGTATTTT
TRBJ2-7 . TRBV19 . CASSRSLEGSDEQYF TGTGCCAGTAGTCGGTCCCTGGAGGGCTCCGACGAGCAGTACTTC
TRBJ1-5 once TRBV6-5 . CASSYSADSYQPQHF TGTGCCAGCAGTTACTCGGCGGACAGTTATCAGCCCCAGCATTTT
TRBJ2-5 . TRBV5-1 TRBD1 CASSPGTGRRETQYF TGCGCCAGCAGCCCGGGGACAGGGAGGAGGGAGACCCAGTACTTC
TRBJ2-1 once TRBV10-2 . CASSESPRGNEQFF TGCGCCAGCAGTGAGTCTCCTCGCGGCAATGAGCAGTTCTTC
TRBJ2-3 . TRBV4-1 . CASSQRAAGVEAGDTDTQYF TGCGCCAGCAGCCAAAGGGCGGCGGGTGTTGAGGCAGGGGACACAGATACGCAGTATTTT
TRBJ2-1 . TRBV7-7 . CASSLDSYNEQFF TGTGCCAGCAGCCTCGACAGTTACAATGAGCAGTTCTTC
TRBJ1-5 once TRBV19 TRBD1 CASMEGARSNQPQHF TGTGCCAGTATGGAGGGGGCGCGTAGCAATCAGCCCCAGCATTTT
TRBJ1-4 . TRBV4-1 TRBD1 CASSQGDRAAEKLFF TGCGCCAGCAGCCAAGGGGACAGGGCGGCTGAAAAACTGTTTTTT
TRBJ2-3 . TRBV2 TRBD1 CASSTSRGSQVTDTQYF TGTGCCAGCAGCACAAGCAGGGGGAGCCAGGTTACAGATACGCAGTATTTT
TRBJ2-5 . TRBV5-1 TRBD2 CASSLAPGTSGGRSYF TGCGCCAGCAGCTTGGCACCCGGGACTAGCGGGGGAAGGTCGTACTTC
TRBJ2-1 once TRBV11-2 . CASSFKRTYSYNEQFF TGTGCCAGCAGCTTCAAGCGGACTTACTCCTACAATGAGCAGTTCTTC
TRBJ2-7 . TRBV4-1 TRBD1 CASSQDPTGGVRDEQYF TGCGCCAGCAGCCAAGATCCGACAGGGGGCGTCCGCGACGAGCAGTACTTC
TRBJ1-1 . TRBV25-1 . CASREREGWNTEAFF TGTGCCAGCAGGGAGCGGGAGGGGTGGAACACTGAAGCTTTCTTT
TRBJ1-2 . TRBV7-9 . CASSSPGRDYGYTF TGTGCCAGCAGCTCCCCCGGCAGGGACTATGGCTACACCTTC
TRBJ2-1 . TRBV28 TRBD1 CASSFLGTGESDEQFF TGTGCCAGCAGTTTCCTTGGGACAGGGGAAAGCGATGAGCAGTTCTTC
TRBJ1-1 . TRBV6-1 . CASSEGGGAEAFF TGTGCCAGCAGTGAGGGAGGTGGGGCTGAAGCTTTCTTT
TRBJ2-5 . TRBV23-1 TRBD1 CASSQSGGTGVSLHTLETQYF TGCGCCAGCAGTCAATCAGGGGGGACAGGGGTTTCCCTACATACCCTAGAGACCCAGTACTTC
TRBJ1-2 . TRBV6-5 . CASRLDFSYGYTF TGTGCCAGCAGGTTGGACTTCTCCTATGGCTACACCTTC
TRBJ2-3 once TRBV5-1 TRBD2 CASSPPSGGPDTQYF TGCGCCAGCAGCCCACCTAGCGGGGGGCCAGATACGCAGTATTTT
TRBJ2-7 . TRBV6-5 . CASSYSRGYSYEQYF TGTGCCAGCAGTTATTCCAGGGGCTACTCCTACGAGCAGTACTTC
TRBJ2-2 . TRBV18 . CASSPPGPGENTGELFF TGTGCCAGCTCACCACCGGGGCCAGGCGAAAACACCGGGGAGCTGTTTTTT
TRBJ1-1 . TRBV9 . CASSVGGRLNTEAFF TGTGCCAGCAGCGTAGGAGGCAGACTGAACACTGAAGCTTTCTTT